This T cell receptor (beta chain) was recorded in a study of CD8+ T cells in alopecia areata. V gave up 3 bases and J gave up 2 bases, with 18 bases separating them. The CDR3 is 17 residues long. CDR1 is MNHEY and CDR2 is SMNVEV in the germline V gene (reference sequence). This clone was counted only a few times. Treatment: oral pan-JAK inhibitor, 5-10 mg twice daily. Extracted RNA was reverse transcribed, and the resulting cDNA served as sequencing template. Sequenced by immunoSEQ multiplex PCR; TCRdb stores in-frame clones only, minus some. This sample has about 210,000 clones; less than 50% occur once, and the top ten carry 2% to 3%.

The rearrangement uses TRBV27 and TRBJ2-3; D remains unclear. The source of this sequence is a human donor with alopecia areata. The material sequenced was CD4+ T cells sorted from blood, taken at approximately week 36, from a patient treated with tofacitinib. CDR3 coding DNA: TGTGCCAGCAGTTTGTTCCGGAAAACTACTAACACAGATACGCAGTATTTT. Translation gives CASSLFRKTTNTDTQYF.